Below, 4 T cell receptor beta chains from the same sample are listed, as sequenced in a study of vaccination and CD4 T cells after COVID-19. Their target antigens are unknown. The treatment is: roughly 10-day PBMC culture with coronavirus spike peptide pools or control peptides (ViraFEST assay). An Oncomine TCR Beta short-read assay was used to sequence the DNA from cultured CD4+ T cells. TCRdb re-called the PCR reads with MiXCR, one entry per CDR3 protein. Here the sample spans some 9,600 distinct CDR3 sequences, under 80% being singletons. Input material: CD4+ T cells from blood, cultured in vitro. These receptors were taken from a human donor who had recovered from COVID-19.

This sequence joins TRBV10-1 and TRBJ2-3; D unclear. CDR1 is WNHNN and CDR2 is SYGVQD in the germline V gene (reference sequence). The CDR3 runs 15 residues. V lost 2 bases and J 0 bases, leaving 9 bases between the germline ends. CDR3 nucleotide sequence: TGCGCCAGCAGTGAGGCGGCAGCTAGCACAGATACGCAGTATTTT. Its translation: CASSEAAASTDTQYF.

The chain has TRBV27 and TRBJ1-2, with D perhaps matching TRBD1 (5 bases). Trimming removed 7 bases at V and 6 bases at J, with 21 bases between. CDR1 and CDR2 (germline): MNHEY, SMNVEV (reference sequence). The CDR3 covers 15 residues. CDR3 DNA sequence: TGTGCCAGCACTCCATCTGGTGGGGGTGTCCATGGCTACACCTTC. Translated: CASTPSGGGVHGYTF.

This chain connects TRBV30 to TRBJ2-1, with unresolved D. Per the germline V gene, CDR1 is GTSNPN and CDR2 is SVGIG (reference sequence). Trimming took off 0 bases at V and 10 bases at J, with 10 bases between the two ends. The CDR3 is made up of 12 amino acids. The CDR3 protein is CAWSVPGFEQFF. CDR3 in DNA: TGTGCCTGGAGTGTACCCGGATTCGAGCAGTTCTTC.

This chain uses TRBV12-3 or TRBV12-4 with TRBJ1-2; 10 bases match TRBD1. With V trimmed by 6 bases and J by 7 bases, 8 bases remained unmatched. The CDR3 contains 14 residues. CDR3 nucleotide sequence: TGTGCCAGCAGCCCTCGACAGGGGGCCGGTGGCTACACCTTC. Protein sequence: CASSPRQGAGGYTF.